These 5 T cell receptor beta chains originate from one sample sequenced in a study of blood T cell repertoires in COVID-19. Assay used: immunoSEQ multiplex PCR; TCRdb lists only in-frame clones, some missing. The table includes tens of thousands of clones, approximately 82% detected once. Source material: peripheral blood. These receptors were taken from a woman aged 70-85 years with acute or convalescent COVID-19.

This clone has more than one count but fewer than ten. This chain links TRBV5-1 with TRBJ2-5; 8 nucleotides agree with TRBD2. CDR1 is SGHRS, CDR2 YFSETQ, per germline. CDR3 length: 15 residues. The trim removed 4 bases at V and 3 bases at J, leaving 8 bases unmatched. The CDR3 region is CASSPLSGGEETQYF. The CDR3 bases are TGCGCCAGCAGCCCCCTATCCGGGGGGGAAGAGACCCAGTACTTC.

V and J are TRBV30 and TRBJ2-3, with D perhaps matching TRBD1 (6 bases). Germline loops: CDR1 GTSNPN, CDR2 SVGIG (reference sequence). Between the trimmed V and J ends, which lost 1 base and 8 bases, there was a span of 13 bases. The CDR3 sequence is 13 residues long. The CDR3, as DNA: TGTGCCTGGAGTGGCAGGGGATCGAGTACGCAGTATTTT. Protein: CAWSGRGSSTQYF.

As DNA, the CDR3 is TGTGCCAGCAGCTTAAACCCGGGGTTAGGGATCACCTTC. Translation: CASSLNPGLGITF. The chain is built from TRBV7-3 and TRBJ1-2, with unresolved D. V lost 1 base and J 13 bases, leaving 16 bases between the germline ends. The CDR3 is made up of 13 amino acids. In germline, CDR1 is SGHTA, CDR2 FQGTGA.

The chain recombines TRBV11-2 with TRBJ1-2; D is ambiguous. V was cut by 0 bases and J by 4 bases, with 6 bases left in between. Germline CDR1 reads SGHAT; CDR2 reads FQNNGV. CDR3 length equals 13 residues. The CDR3 DNA is TGTGCCAGCAGCTTAGATCTAACCTATGGCTACACCTTC. Its protein product is CASSLDLTYGYTF.

The genes are TRBV14 and TRBJ2-2, with D unclear. The germline V gene has CDR1 SGHDN and CDR2 FVKESK. Between the trimmed V and J ends, which lost 4 bases and 3 bases, there was a span of 9 bases. This CDR3 region has 14 residues. The DNA for the CDR3 is TGTGCCAGCAGCCGAGACGGTTACACCGGGGAGCTGTTTTTT. Amino acid sequence: CASSRDGYTGELFF.